These T cell receptor beta chains were read from a single sample in a study of early T cells in non-severe SARS-CoV-2 infection. TCRdb recomputed calls from the 5' RACE reads with MiXCR, one row per CDR3 protein. The top ten hold around 9.8% of the sample, which has about 43,000 distinct CDR3 sequences, approximately 11% seen once. The sequenced material came from whole blood. These TCRs come from an adult who was a healthcare worker with PCR-confirmed SARS-CoV-2 infection or an uninfected control (not recorded which). Both conserved end residues are part of each CDR3. D genes are given only for firm matches. Not every row has a clone size; where given, it reads once, few, many or a size class.

V: TRBV11-1; length: 12; J: TRBJ2-3; D: .; size: few; DNA: TGTGCCAGCAGCTTGGACCGGGGTACGCAGTATTTT; CDR3: CASSLDRGTQYF
V: TRBV20-1; length: 16; J: TRBJ1-5; D: .; size: many; DNA: TGCAGTGCTAGAAGTAGCGTCGGAGATAGCAATCAGCCCCAGCATTTT; CDR3: CSARSSVGDSNQPQHF
V: TRBV7-6; length: 15; J: TRBJ1-2; D: .; size: many; DNA: TGTGCCAGCAGCTTAGGCCCAGGCTCCCCCTATGGCTACACCTTC; CDR3: CASSLGPGSPYGYTF
V: TRBV7-2; length: 12; J: TRBJ2-1; D: .; size: many; DNA: TGTGCCAGCAGCTTAAGAGACAATGAGCAGTTCTTC; CDR3: CASSLRDNEQFF
V: TRBV14; length: 13; J: TRBJ2-1; D: .; size: many; DNA: TGTGCCAGCAGCAGAAACACCTTCAATGAGCAGTTCTTC; CDR3: CASSRNTFNEQFF
V: TRBV11-2; length: 14; J: TRBJ2-7; D: .; size: few; DNA: TGTGCCAGCAGCTTAGTACGGGGGGCCGGCGAGCAGTACTTC; CDR3: CASSLVRGAGEQYF
V: TRBV10-3; length: 14; J: TRBJ2-1; D: TRBD2; size: many; DNA: TGTGCCTCAGGGCGGGGGGATACCTACAATGAGCAGTTCTTC; CDR3: CASGRGDTYNEQFF
V: TRBV6-2/TRBV6-3; length: 14; J: TRBJ2-7; D: TRBD1; size: many; DNA: TGTGCCAGCAGTTATCACCGGACAGGGATAGTGCAGTACTTC; CDR3: CASSYHRTGIVQYF
V: TRBV19; length: 14; J: TRBJ2-3; D: .; size: many; DNA: TGTGCCAGTAGTATCGACCGTAGCACAGATACGCAGTATTTT; CDR3: CASSIDRSTDTQYF
V: TRBV5-6; length: 18; J: TRBJ1-3; D: .; size: .; DNA: TGTGCCAGCAGCTTGGCCAAGAGGCGGTCGGGATACGGAAACACCATATATTTT; CDR3: CASSLAKRRSGYGNTIYF
V: TRBV12-5; length: 15; J: TRBJ2-1; D: .; size: .; DNA: TGTGCTAGTGGTTTAGGCCTAGAGGGGAACAATGAGCAGTTCTTC; CDR3: CASGLGLEGNNEQFF
V: TRBV7-8; length: 13; J: TRBJ2-3; D: .; size: .; DNA: TGTGCCAGCAGCTTACAGCTGGCAGATACGCAGTATTTT; CDR3: CASSLQLADTQYF
V: TRBV7-3; length: 13; J: TRBJ2-1; D: .; size: .; DNA: TGTGCCAGCAGCTTTAGGGCCTCCGGTGAGCAGTTCTTC; CDR3: CASSFRASGEQFF
V: TRBV29-1; length: 13; J: TRBJ1-1; D: .; size: .; DNA: TGCAGCGTTGCCCCGAACGGGAACACTGAAGCTTTCTTT; CDR3: CSVAPNGNTEAFF
V: TRBV7-2; length: 15; J: TRBJ1-3; D: .; size: .; DNA: TGTGCCAGCAGCCCCGGCCCGGGGGACGGAAACACCATATATTTT; CDR3: CASSPGPGDGNTIYF
V: TRBV4-3; length: 15; J: TRBJ2-7; D: .; size: .; DNA: TGCGCCAGCAGCCAAGACTACAGCACCTCCTACGAGCAGTACTTC; CDR3: CASSQDYSTSYEQYF